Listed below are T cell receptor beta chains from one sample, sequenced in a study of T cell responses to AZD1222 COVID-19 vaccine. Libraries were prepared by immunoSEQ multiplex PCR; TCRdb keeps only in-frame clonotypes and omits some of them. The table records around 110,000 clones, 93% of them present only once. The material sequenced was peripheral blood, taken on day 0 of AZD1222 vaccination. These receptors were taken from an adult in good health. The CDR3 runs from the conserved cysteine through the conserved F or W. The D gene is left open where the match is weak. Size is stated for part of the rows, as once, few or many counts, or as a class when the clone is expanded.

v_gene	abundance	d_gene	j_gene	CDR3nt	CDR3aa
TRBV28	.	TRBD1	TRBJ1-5	TGTGCCAGCAGTTTAAGTTCCGGGACAGGGGGCGATCAGCCCCAGCATTTT	CASSLSSGTGGDQPQHF
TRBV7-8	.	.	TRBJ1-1	TGTGCCAGCAGCTATGGGGTGAACACTGAAGCTTTCTTT	CASSYGVNTEAFF
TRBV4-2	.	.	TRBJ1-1	TGTGCCAGCAGCCAAGATCAGATGAACACTGAAGCTTTCTTT	CASSQDQMNTEAFF
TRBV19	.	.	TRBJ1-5	TGTGCCAGTAGTATGAGTGGGGCCAATCAGCCCCAGCATTTT	CASSMSGANQPQHF
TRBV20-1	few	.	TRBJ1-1	TGCAGTGCTCTAAGCTCCCTGGCTTTCTTT	CSALSSLAFF
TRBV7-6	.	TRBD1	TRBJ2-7	TGTGCCAGCAGTACCGGGACAGCTCCTCTCTACGAGCAGTACTTC	CASSTGTAPLYEQYF
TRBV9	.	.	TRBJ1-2	TGTGCCAGCAGCGCAGGGGCGTTTAGGCTTGACTATGGCTACACCTTC	CASSAGAFRLDYGYTF
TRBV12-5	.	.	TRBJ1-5	TGTGCTAGTGGTTTGTCACGGGAGCCCCAGCATTTT	CASGLSREPQHF
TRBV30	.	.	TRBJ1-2	TGTGCCTGGAGCTTCAACGGCGACTATGGCTACACCTTC	CAWSFNGDYGYTF
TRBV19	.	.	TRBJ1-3	TGTGCCAGCACCCTCGTGGCTTTCTCTGGAAACACCATATATTTT	CASTLVAFSGNTIYF
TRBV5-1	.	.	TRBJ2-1	TGCGCCAGCAGTTTGACAGGAACCGAAGGTAATGAGCAGTTCTTC	CASSLTGTEGNEQFF
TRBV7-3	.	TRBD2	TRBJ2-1	TGTGCCAGCAGCTTTAACCCGGCGGGGGACAATGAGCAGTTCTTC	CASSFNPAGDNEQFF
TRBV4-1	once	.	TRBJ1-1	TGCGCCAGCAGCCAGGAGACGTGGATTGAAGCTTTCTTT	CASSQETWIEAFF
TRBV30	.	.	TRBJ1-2	TGTGCCTGGAGCTCCGGGGGTCGGTATGGCTACACCTTC	CAWSSGGRYGYTF
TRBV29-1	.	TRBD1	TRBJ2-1	TGCAGGGGAGCCGGGACAGCCTACAATGAGCAGTTCTTC	CRGAGTAYNEQFF
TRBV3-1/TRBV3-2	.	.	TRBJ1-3	TGTGCCAGCAGCCTATCAGGGGCTGGAAACACCATATATTTT	CASSLSGAGNTIYF
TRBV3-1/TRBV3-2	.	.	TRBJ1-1	TGTGCCAGCAGCCAAGCAACCGGGAAGGGGCCCTACACTGAAGCTTTCTTT	CASSQATGKGPYTEAFF
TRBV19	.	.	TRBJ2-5	TGTGCCAGTAGTTTCGAGGCCCAAGAGACCCAGTACTTC	CASSFEAQETQYF
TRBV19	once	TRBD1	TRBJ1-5	TGTGCCAGCCAGGGGGGGAATCAGCCCCAGCATTTT	CASQGGNQPQHF
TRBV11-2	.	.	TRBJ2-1	TGTGCCAGCAGCTTAGATCTAATACGGGGTGCGGGACAGATCTACAATGAGCAGTTCTTC	CASSLDLIRGAGQIYNEQFF
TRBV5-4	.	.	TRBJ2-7	TGTGCCAGCAGCTTAGCTGGCGGGACTCCTTTTGAGCAGTACTTC	CASSLAGGTPFEQYF
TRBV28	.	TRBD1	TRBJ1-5	TGTGCCAGCCGAAAAGACAGGGGACGGAATCAGCCCCAGCATTTT	CASRKDRGRNQPQHF
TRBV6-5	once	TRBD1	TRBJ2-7	TGTGCCACTCAAGACAGGGGGCCCACCTACGAGCAGTACTTC	CATQDRGPTYEQYF
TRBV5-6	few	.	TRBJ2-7	TGTGCCAGCAGCTTGGTCCGTGGTCTGAATCCCTACGAGCAGTACTTC	CASSLVRGLNPYEQYF
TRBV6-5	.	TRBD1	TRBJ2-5	TGTGCCAGCGCGGGACAGGGTAAAGAGACCCAGTACTTC	CASAGQGKETQYF